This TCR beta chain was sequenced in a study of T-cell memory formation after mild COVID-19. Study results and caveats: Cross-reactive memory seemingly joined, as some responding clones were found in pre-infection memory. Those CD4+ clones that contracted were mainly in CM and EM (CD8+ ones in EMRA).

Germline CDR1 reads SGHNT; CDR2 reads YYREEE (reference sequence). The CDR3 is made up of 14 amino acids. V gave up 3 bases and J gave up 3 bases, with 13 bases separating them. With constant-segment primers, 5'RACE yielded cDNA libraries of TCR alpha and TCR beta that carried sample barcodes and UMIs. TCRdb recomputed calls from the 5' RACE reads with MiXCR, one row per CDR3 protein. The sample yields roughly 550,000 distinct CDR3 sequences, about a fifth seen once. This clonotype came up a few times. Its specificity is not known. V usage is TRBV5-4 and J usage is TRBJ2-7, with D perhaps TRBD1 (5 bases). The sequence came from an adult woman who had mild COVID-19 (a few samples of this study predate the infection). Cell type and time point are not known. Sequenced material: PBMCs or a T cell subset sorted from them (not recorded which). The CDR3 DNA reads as TGTGCCAGCAGCTCAAAGGGGCGAAACTACGAGCAGTACTTC. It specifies CASSSKGRNYEQYF.